This entry lists 9 T cell receptor beta chains sequenced from one sample in a study of blood T cells in healthy people across ages. Sample-barcoded 5' priming and a J-beta primer mix drove a second PCR of roughly 7 to 11 cycles. In TCRdb, the 5' RACE reads were re-called with MiXCR into one record per CDR3 protein. The sample consists of fewer than 2 million distinct CDR3 sequences, about two fifths of them appearing once. What was sequenced was blood. These receptor sequences come from a human donor in good health.

V and J are TRBV4-3 and TRBJ2-5; D may be TRBD1 or TRBD2 (5 bases each). CDR1 and CDR2 from the germline V gene are LGHNA and YSLEER. Trimming stripped 1 base from V and 7 bases from J, with 13 bases between. CDR3 length: 14 residues. The CDR3 region is CASSQGDGRGTQYF. DNA of the CDR3: TGCGCCAGCAGCCAAGGGGACGGAAGAGGGACCCAGTACTTC.

The J gene is TRBJ1-2, the V gene TRBV2; 8 bases agree with TRBD1. CDR1 is SNHLY and CDR2 is FYNNEI in the germline V gene. The V segment lost 4 bases and the J segment 6 bases; nucleotides outside the gene matches: 10. The CDR3 runs to 15 residues. CDR3 sequence reads: CASSVWQGADNGYTF. CDR3 sequence (DNA): TGTGCCAGCAGTGTATGGCAGGGGGCTGATAATGGCTACACCTTC.

This clonotype was seen more than once but under ten times. V usage is TRBV12-3 or TRBV12-4 and J usage is TRBJ2-1; D might be TRBD1 (6 bases). Trimming removed 5 bases at V and 8 bases at J, with 19 bases between. CDR3 length: 15 amino acids. The CDR3 region has the DNA TGTGCCAGCAGTCCTACGCGGACAGTCTTCCATGAGCAGTTCTTC. Its protein product is CASSPTRTVFHEQFF.

The gene calls are TRBV7-2 and TRBJ1-2; TRBD1 agrees at 8 bases. This CDR3 is 15 amino acids long. Germline CDR1 is SGHTA and CDR2 is FQGNSA. Trimming cost V 6 bases and J 4 bases; bases outside gene matches: 10. CDR3 DNA: TGTGCCAGCAGTCAGGACGGGACAGGCTTCTATGGCTACACCTTC. The encoded protein is CASSQDGTGFYGYTF.

DNA for the CDR3: TGTGCCAGCAGCCTTGAGGGGACAGGGAGCTCCTACGAGCAGTACTTC. Protein sequence: CASSLEGTGSSYEQYF. The chain combines TRBV6-5 with TRBJ2-7; TRBD1 aligns across 9 bases. The CDR3 consists of 16 residues. Trimming cost V 6 bases and J 0 bases; bases outside gene matches: 9. Germline CDR1 reads MNHEY; CDR2 reads SVGAGI.

V usage is TRBV7-2 and J usage is TRBJ2-4; unclear D gene. The CDR3 extends over 15 amino acids. Germline loops: CDR1 SGHTA, CDR2 FQGNSA. Trimming cost V 5 bases and J 3 bases, with 14 bases left between them. Here the CDR3 DNA reads TGTGCCAGCAGCCCCGACTTAAGGAGCAAAAACATTCAGTACTTC. Its translation is CASSPDLRSKNIQYF.

The chain's CDR3 is CASSLGRLAGYNEQFF. The CDR3 coding sequence is TGTGCCAGCAGTTTGGGCCGACTAGCGGGGTACAATGAGCAGTTCTTC. The chain employs TRBV27 and TRBJ2-1, with 11 bases lining up with TRBD2. From germline, CDR1 is MNHEY and CDR2 SMNVEV (reference sequence). The CDR3 is 16 amino acids. V lost 3 bases, J lost 4 bases, and 5 bases stayed unmatched.

The genes are TRBV12-3 or TRBV12-4 and TRBJ1-1; 12 bases agree with TRBD1. The length of the CDR3 is 16 residues. V lost 5 bases and J lost 1; bases outside the gene matches: 5. DNA of the CDR3: TGTGCCAGCAGTCCGGGACAGGGGGCCGGGAACACTGAAGCTTTCTTT. Its protein is CASSPGQGAGNTEAFF.

This chain's CDR3 is CASSPNRGKDGYTF. In DNA, the CDR3 is TGTGCCAGCAGTCCAAACAGGGGGAAGGATGGCTACACCTTC. The chain recombines TRBV12-3 or TRBV12-4 with TRBJ1-2; the match to TRBD1 covers 8 bases. With 5 bases clipped from V and 6 bases from J, the junction kept 8 bases outside the gene matches. The CDR3 consists of 14 residues.